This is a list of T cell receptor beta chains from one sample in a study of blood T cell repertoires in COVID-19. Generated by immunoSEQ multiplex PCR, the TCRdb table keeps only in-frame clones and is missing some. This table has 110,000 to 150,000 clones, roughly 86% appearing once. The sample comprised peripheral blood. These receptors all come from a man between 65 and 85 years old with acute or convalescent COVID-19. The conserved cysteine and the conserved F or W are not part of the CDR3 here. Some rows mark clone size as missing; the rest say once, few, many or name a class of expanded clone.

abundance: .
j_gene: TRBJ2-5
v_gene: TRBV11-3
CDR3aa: ASSRSGSLGETQY

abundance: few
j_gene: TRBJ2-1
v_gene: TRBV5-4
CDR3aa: ASSRETSGVYNEQF

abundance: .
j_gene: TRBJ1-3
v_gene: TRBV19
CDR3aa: ASSYTGQGLGNTIY

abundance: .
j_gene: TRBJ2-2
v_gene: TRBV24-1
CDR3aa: ATRRVSGELF

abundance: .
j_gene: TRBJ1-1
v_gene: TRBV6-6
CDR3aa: ASSSDRDTEAF

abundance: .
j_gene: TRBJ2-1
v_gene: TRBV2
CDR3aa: ATRRDRAEKQF

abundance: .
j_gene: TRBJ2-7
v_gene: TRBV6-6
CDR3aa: ASWDRVPPSEQY

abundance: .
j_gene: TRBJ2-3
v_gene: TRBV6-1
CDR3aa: ASSELDRGRLNTQY

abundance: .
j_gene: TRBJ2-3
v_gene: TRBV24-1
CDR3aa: ATAPGQSSTDTQY

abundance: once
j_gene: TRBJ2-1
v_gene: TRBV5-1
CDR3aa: ASSSLGGGYNEQF

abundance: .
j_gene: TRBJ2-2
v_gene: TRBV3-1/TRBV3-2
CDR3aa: ASSPQAPGAGELF

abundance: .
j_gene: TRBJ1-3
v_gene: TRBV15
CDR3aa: ATSRDVTNSGNTIY

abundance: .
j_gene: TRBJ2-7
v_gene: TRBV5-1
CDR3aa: ASSLEGRQGAHEQY

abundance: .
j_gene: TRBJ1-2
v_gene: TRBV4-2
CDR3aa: ASSPRDSAGDGYT

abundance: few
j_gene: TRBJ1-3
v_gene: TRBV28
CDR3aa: ASRPGQPGFGNTIY

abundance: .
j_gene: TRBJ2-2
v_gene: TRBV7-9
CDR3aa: ASSLRGPNTGELF

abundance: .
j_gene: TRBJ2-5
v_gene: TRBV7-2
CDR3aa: ASSSTGVQETQY

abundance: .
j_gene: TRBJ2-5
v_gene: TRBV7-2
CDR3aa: ASTGAGIQETQY

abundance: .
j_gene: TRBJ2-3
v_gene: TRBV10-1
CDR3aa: ASSESDRTDTQY

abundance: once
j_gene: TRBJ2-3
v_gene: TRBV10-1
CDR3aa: ASSGGGLWTITDTQY

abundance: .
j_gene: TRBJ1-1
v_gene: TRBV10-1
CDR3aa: ASRADRATEAF

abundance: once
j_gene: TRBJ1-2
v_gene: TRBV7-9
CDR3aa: ASSVLGGYT

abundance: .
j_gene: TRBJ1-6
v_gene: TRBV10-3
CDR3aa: AISEGQGGSPLH

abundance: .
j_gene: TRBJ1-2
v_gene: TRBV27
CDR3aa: ASSFSGDGYT

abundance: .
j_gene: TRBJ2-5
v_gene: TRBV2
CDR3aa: ASEIATAQY

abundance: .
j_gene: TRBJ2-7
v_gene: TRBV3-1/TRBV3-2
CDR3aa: ASSQESYLPYEQY

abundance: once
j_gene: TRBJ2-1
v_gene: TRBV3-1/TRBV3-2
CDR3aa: ASSQGPGQGPLQQF

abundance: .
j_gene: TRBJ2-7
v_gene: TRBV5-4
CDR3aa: ASSFTGAGFSYEQY

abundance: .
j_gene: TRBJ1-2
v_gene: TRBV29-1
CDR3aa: SVEGERTGNGYT

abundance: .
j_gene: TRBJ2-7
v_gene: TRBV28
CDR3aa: ASTGDRGILEQY

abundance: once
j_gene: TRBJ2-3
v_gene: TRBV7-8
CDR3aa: ASSLDPGQGRTQY

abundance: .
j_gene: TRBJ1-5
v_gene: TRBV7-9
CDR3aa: ASSLQGSNQPQH

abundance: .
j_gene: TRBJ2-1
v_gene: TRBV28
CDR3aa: ASSSLPYNEQF

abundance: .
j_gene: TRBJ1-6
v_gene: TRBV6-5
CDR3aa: ASSWDRAHNSPLH

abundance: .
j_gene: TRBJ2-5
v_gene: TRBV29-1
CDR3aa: SVEGATDSRFQETQY

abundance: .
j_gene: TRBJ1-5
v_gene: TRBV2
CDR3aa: ASSVGQGQPQH

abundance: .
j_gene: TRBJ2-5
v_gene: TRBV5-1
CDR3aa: ASSWGQGLETQY

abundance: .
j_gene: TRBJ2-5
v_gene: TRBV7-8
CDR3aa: ASSGLRVVAGVRETQY

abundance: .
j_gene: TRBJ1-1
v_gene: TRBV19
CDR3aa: ASGGQYTEAF

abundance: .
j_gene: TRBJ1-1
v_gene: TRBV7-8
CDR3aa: ASSLANRLNTEAF

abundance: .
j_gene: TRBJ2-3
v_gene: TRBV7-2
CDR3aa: ASSKGLAGVDTQY

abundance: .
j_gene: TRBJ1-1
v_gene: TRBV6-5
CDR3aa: ASRSGQGGTEAF

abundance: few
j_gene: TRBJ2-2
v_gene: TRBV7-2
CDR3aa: ASSPQASFGELF

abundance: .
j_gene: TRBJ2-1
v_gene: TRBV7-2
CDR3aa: ASSLGAAGYNEQF

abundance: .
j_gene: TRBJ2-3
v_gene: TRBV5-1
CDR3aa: ASSLGVFESTDTQY

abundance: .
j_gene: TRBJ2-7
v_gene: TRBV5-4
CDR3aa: ASSFTGQGYEQY

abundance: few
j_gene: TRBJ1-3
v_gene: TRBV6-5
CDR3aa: AGRGRPGNTIY

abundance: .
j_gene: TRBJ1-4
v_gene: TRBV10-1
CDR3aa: VSSESSATNEKLF

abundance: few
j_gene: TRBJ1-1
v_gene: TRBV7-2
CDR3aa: ASSLQGVVNTEAF

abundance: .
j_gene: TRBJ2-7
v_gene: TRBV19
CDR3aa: ASSMGQGYEQY

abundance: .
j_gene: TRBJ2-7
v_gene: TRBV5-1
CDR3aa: ASSSGLFEMAGDNHEQY